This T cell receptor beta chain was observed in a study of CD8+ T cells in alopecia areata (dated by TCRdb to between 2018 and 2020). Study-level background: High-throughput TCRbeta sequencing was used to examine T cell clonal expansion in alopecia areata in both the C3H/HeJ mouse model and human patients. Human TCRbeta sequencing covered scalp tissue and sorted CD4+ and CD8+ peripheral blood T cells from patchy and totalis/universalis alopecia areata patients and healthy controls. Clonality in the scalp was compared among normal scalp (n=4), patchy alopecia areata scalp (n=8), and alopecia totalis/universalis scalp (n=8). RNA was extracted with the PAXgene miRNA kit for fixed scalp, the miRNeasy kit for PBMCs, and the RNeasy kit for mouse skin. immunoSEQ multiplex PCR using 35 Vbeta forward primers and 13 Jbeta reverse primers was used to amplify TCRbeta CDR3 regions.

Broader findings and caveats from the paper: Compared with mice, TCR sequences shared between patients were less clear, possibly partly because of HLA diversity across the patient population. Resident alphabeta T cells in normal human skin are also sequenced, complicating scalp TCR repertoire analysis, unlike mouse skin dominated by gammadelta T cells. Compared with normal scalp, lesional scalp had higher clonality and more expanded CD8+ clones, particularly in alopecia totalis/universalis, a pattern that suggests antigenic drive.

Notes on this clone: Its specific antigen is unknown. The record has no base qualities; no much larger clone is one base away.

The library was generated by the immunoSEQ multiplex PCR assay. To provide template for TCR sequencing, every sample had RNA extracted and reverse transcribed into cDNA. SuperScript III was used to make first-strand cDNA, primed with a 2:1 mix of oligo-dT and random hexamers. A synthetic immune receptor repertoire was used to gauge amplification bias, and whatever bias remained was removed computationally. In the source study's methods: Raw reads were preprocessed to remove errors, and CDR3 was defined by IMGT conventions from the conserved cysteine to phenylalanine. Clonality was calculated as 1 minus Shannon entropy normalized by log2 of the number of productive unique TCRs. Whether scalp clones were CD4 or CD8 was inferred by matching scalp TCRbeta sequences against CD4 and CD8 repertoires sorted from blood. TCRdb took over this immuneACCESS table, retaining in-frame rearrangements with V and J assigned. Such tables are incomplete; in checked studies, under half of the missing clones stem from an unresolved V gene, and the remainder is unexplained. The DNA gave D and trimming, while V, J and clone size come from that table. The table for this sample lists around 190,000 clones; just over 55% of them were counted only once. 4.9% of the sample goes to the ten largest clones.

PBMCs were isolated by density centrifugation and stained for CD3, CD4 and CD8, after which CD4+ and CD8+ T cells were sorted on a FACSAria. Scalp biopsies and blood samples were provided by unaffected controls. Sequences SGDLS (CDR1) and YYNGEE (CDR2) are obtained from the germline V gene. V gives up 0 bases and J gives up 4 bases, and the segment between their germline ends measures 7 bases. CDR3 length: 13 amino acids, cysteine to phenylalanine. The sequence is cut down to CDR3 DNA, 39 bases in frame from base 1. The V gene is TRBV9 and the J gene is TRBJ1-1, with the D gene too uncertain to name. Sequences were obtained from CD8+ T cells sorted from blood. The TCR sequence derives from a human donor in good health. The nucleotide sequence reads TGTGCCAGCAGCGTAGTCACGGGCACTGAAGCTTTCTTT. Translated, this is CASSVVTGTEAFF. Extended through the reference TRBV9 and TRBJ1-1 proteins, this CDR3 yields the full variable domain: DSGVTQTPKHLITATGQRVTLRCSPRSGDLSVYWYQQSLDQGLQFLIQYYNGEERAKGNILERFSAQQFPDLHSELNLSSLELGDSALYFCASSVVTGTEAFFGQGTRLTVV.